These 26 T cell receptor beta chains originate from one sample sequenced in a study of T cells in localized non-small cell lung cancer. Assay used: immunoSEQ multiplex PCR; TCRdb lists only in-frame clones, some missing. The data hold roughly 70,000 clones, with 86% observed a single time. The sequencing here drew on peripheral blood, taken before any cancer treatment. These receptors were taken from a male donor at least 60 years old with stage III squamous cell lung carcinoma.

A few counts support this clone. The V and J genes are TRBV5-6 and TRBJ2-3; perhaps TRBD1 as D (6 bases). The CDR3 consists of 14 residues. V was trimmed by 1 base and J by 4 bases, leaving 10 bases between them. Germline V lookup: CDR1 SGHDT, CDR2 YYEEEE. CDR3 nucleotides: TGTGCCAGCAGCTTGTGGGGGCGGCCAGATACGCAGTATTTT. Translation: CASSLWGRPDTQYF.

The V call is TRBV20-1, the J call TRBJ1-2; D gene uncertain. Trimming shortened V by 1 base and J by 8 bases, and 8 bases separated the two germline ends. Germline loops: CDR1 DFQATT, CDR2 SNEGSKA (reference sequence). The CDR3 has 11 residues. CDR3 DNA: TGCAGTGCTAGAGGTGCTAGCGGCTACACCTTC. It yields the protein CSARGASGYTF.

The chain uses TRBV5-1 and TRBJ2-3; TRBD1 matches 8 bases. CDR1 is SGHRS and CDR2 is YFSETQ in the germline V gene. J gave up 0 bases and V 2 bases, and 5 bases lay outside the gene matches. This CDR3 is built from 16 residues. The CDR3 sequence is CASSFIGQGSTDTQYF. The CDR3 DNA reads as TGCGCCAGCAGCTTCATCGGACAGGGAAGCACAGATACGCAGTATTTT.

The chain employs TRBV6-4 and TRBJ2-1; D unresolved. Deletions cut 8 bases from V and 1 base from J, with 12 bases between. Germline V gene sequence: CDR1 MRHNA, CDR2 SNTAGT. This CDR3 has 14 residues. The CDR3 loop reads CASPNFSSYNEQFF. The CDR3 nucleotides are TGTGCCAGCCCTAATTTTTCATCCTACAATGAGCAGTTCTTC.

The chain is built from TRBV11-2 and TRBJ2-6; D call uncertain. This CDR3 contains 15 residues. Germline V gene data show CDR1 as SGHAT and CDR2 as FQNNGV. The V and J ends lost 0 bases and 0 bases respectively, with 3 bases between them. The CDR3: CASSLDSSGANVLTF. CDR3 coding DNA: TGTGCCAGCAGCTTAGACAGCTCTGGGGCCAACGTCCTGACTTTC.

This clone was counted between two and nine times. The rearrangement uses TRBV6-5 and TRBJ1-1; no clear D gene. From germline, CDR1 is MNHEY and CDR2 SVGAGI. There are 12 residues in the CDR3. In DNA form, the CDR3 reads TGTGCTACACGGTCCGTGAACACTGAAGCTTTCTTT. This codes for CATRSVNTEAFF.

The chain joins TRBV30 to TRBJ1-2, with D perhaps TRBD1 (5 bases). Germline lookup yields CDR1 GTSNPN and CDR2 SVGIG (reference sequence). The CDR3 is 13 residues long. The V end was cut by 0 bases, the J end by 8 bases, with 13 bases between. The DNA of the CDR3 is TGTGCCTGGAGTGTGAGAGGGGCTCAGGGCTACACCTTC. Its translation: CAWSVRGAQGYTF.

This chain joins TRBV18 and TRBJ2-3; possibly TRBD1 or TRBD2 for D (5 bases each). In germline, CDR1 is KGHSH, CDR2 LQKENI. CDR3 length equals 15 residues. The V end was cut by 2 bases, the J end by 2 bases, with 11 bases between. The CDR3 DNA follows: TGTGCCAGCTCACCAGCCGGGACGTACACAGATACGCAGTATTTT. This gives the protein CASSPAGTYTDTQYF.

This clone came up once. The genes are TRBV6-4 and TRBJ1-1; D might be TRBD1 (5 bases). The length of the CDR3 is 12 residues. The germline CDR1 and CDR2 sequences are MRHNA and SNTAGT. V was pared by 4 bases and J by 8 bases, with 11 bases between. This chain's CDR3 is CASSARSGEAFF. In DNA form, the CDR3 reads TGTGCCAGCAGTGCCCGGTCAGGGGAAGCTTTCTTT.

This clone was observed a few times. This sequence joins TRBV5-5 and TRBJ1-4; D uncertain. Germline values: CDR1 SGHKS, CDR2 YYEKEE (reference sequence). V was pared by 2 bases and J by 0 bases, with 5 bases between. The CDR3 is 14 amino acids. CDR3 coding DNA: TGTGCCAGCAGCTTATTGGCAACTAATGAAAAACTGTTTTTT. This encodes CASSLLATNEKLFF.

The J gene is TRBJ1-4, the V gene TRBV7-9; 11 positions agree with TRBD1. The length of the CDR3 is 17 residues. The germline V gene encodes CDR1 SEHNR and CDR2 FQNEAQ (reference sequence). V gave up 6 bases and J gave up 7 bases; unmatched junction bases: 13. The CDR3 here is CASSQPKPGQGGEKLFF. CDR3 nucleotide sequence: TGTGCCAGCAGTCAACCCAAGCCGGGACAGGGGGGTGAAAAACTGTTTTTT.

The chain combines TRBV6-5 with TRBJ2-5; 7 positions agree with TRBD2. Germline lookup yields CDR1 MNHEY and CDR2 SVGAGI. Losses at the gene ends were 6 bases for V and 5 bases for J; bases not matched to a gene: 12. This CDR3 spans 15 amino acids. The DNA for the CDR3 is TGTGCCAGCAGCTGGGGGGAGGGGACCCTTGAGACCCAGTACTTC. This sequence encodes CASSWGEGTLETQYF.

The rearrangement uses TRBV2 and TRBJ1-2, with D unresolved. The length of the CDR3 is 13 residues. Trimming took 1 base from V and 3 from J, leaving 6 bases between them. CDR1 and CDR2 from the germline V gene are SNHLY and FYNNEI. In nucleotides, the CDR3 is TGTGCCAGCAGTGAAGGAAGCTACTATGGCTACACCTTC. Translating it yields CASSEGSYYGYTF.

This chain joins TRBV5-6 and TRBJ2-1, with D possibly being TRBD2 (5 bases). The CDR3 covers 14 residues. Germline values: CDR1 SGHDT, CDR2 YYEEEE. The V and J ends lost 4 bases and 4 bases respectively, with 12 bases between them. The CDR3 nucleotides read TGTGCCAGCAGCCGGTTTTGGACTTACAATGAGCAGTTCTTC. Translation gives CASSRFWTYNEQFF.

The chain has TRBV6-1 and TRBJ1-1; the match to TRBD1 covers 7 bases. The CDR3 is 12 amino acids. Trimming cost V 8 bases and J 4 bases; bases outside gene matches: 4. Per the germline V gene, CDR1 is MNHNS and CDR2 is SASEGT. CDR3 nucleotide sequence: TGTGCCAGCTTACAGGGGACCACTGAAGCTTTCTTT. This encodes CASLQGTTEAFF.

The V and J genes are TRBV6-1 and TRBJ1-2; TRBD1 aligns across 10 bases. Looked up from germline, CDR1 is MNHNS and CDR2 is SASEGT. The CDR3 is 14 residues long. Trimming took 6 bases from V and 7 from J; bases not matched to a gene: 8. The CDR3 here is CASRTPGQGTGYTF. The CDR3 region has the DNA TGTGCCAGCAGAACACCGGGACAGGGGACTGGCTACACCTTC.

The chain carries TRBV14 and TRBJ1-4; the match to TRBD1 covers 9 bases. V lost 4 bases, J lost 8 bases, and 8 bases stayed unmatched. The CDR3 is made up of 15 amino acids. Per the germline V gene, CDR1 is SGHDN and CDR2 is FVKESK. CDR3 residues: CASSLYRGLREKLFF. DNA for the CDR3: TGTGCCAGCAGCCTATACAGGGGGCTTCGAGAAAAACTGTTTTTT.

The genes are TRBV7-8 and TRBJ1-3; D unclear. Deletions cut 1 base from V and 3 bases from J, with 7 bases between. Per the germline V gene, CDR1 is SGHVS and CDR2 is FQNEAQ. The CDR3 sequence is 14 residues long. CDR3 in amino acids: CASSLGGFGNTIYF. The CDR3 nucleotides read TGTGCCAGCAGCTTAGGGGGATTTGGAAACACCATATATTTT.

The CDR3 DNA is TGTGCCAGCAGTTTCTTAGGACTAGCGGGGCGCACAGATACGCAGTATTTT. This sequence encodes CASSFLGLAGRTDTQYF. The chain joins TRBV2 to TRBJ2-3; TRBD2 matches at 12 bases. The CDR3 has 17 amino acids. J gave up 1 base and V 5 bases, and 7 bases lay outside the gene matches. Germline CDR1 is SNHLY and CDR2 is FYNNEI.

The chain has TRBV11-2 and TRBJ1-4; weak D call: TRBD1 (5 bases). The CDR3 length is 15 residues. V lost 4 bases and J lost 2, with 11 bases in between. CDR1 and CDR2 (germline): SGHAT, FQNNGV. CDR3 region: CASSSGQDTNEKLFF. The CDR3 nucleotides are TGTGCCAGCAGCTCGGGGCAAGATACTAATGAAAAACTGTTTTTT.

The rearrangement links TRBV5-1 to TRBJ2-3; 14 bases align to TRBD2. The germline gives CDR1 SGHRS, CDR2 YFSETQ. J was trimmed by 0 bases and V by 0 bases; bases with no gene match: 0. CDR3 size: 17 residues. CDR3 DNA: TGCGCCAGCAGCTTGGGACTAGCGGGGGGGAGCACAGATACGCAGTATTTT. This encodes CASSLGLAGGSTDTQYF. The full variable domain, with the rest looked up from reference TRBV5-1 and TRBJ2-3, is KAGVTQTPRYLIKTRGQQVTLSCSPISGHRSVSWYQQTPGQGLQFLFEYFSETQRNKGNFPGRFSGRQFSNSRSEMNVSTLELGDSALYLCASSLGLAGGSTDTQYFGPGTRLTVL.

In its sample, this clone was seen once. This chain links TRBV6-5 with TRBJ1-6, with a tentative D call TRBD1 (5 bases). Germline CDR1 and CDR2: MNHEY and SVGAGI. The CDR3 extends over 14 amino acids. Trimming stripped 2 bases from V and 4 bases from J, with 6 bases between. DNA for the CDR3: TGTGCCAGCAGTTACGACAGTTATAATTCACCCCTCCACTTT. Protein: CASSYDSYNSPLHF.

A few counts support this clone. Other DNA variants within this sample encode the same CDR3. The chain links TRBV19 to TRBJ1-2; D might be TRBD1 (5 bases). Germline CDR1 and CDR2: LNHDA and SQIVND (reference sequence). V shed 6 bases and J shed 5 bases, with 10 bases lying between them. The CDR3 has 12 residues. The CDR3 nucleotides are TGTGCCAGTAGCCCGACAGCGTATGGCTACACCTTC. Translated: CASSPTAYGYTF.

V gene TRBV10-3 combines with J gene TRBJ2-3, with TRBD2 identical over 9 bases. V lost 4 bases, J lost 4 bases, and 0 bases stayed unmatched. The V gene's germline CDR1 is ENHRY and CDR2 SYGVKD. The CDR3 sequence is 13 residues long. CDR3 sequence (DNA): TGTGCCATCAGTGGCGGGGGGGCAGATACGCAGTATTTT. Translated, it gives CAISGGGADTQYF.

This clone was detected a few times. At one boundary the junction diverges from the germline segment, which might be a read error. The chain joins TRBV5-4 to TRBJ1-1; D remains unclear. The germline gives CDR1 SGHNT, CDR2 YYREEE (reference sequence). The CDR3 is 14 amino acids. In DNA form, the CDR3 reads TGTGCCAGCAGGTTGGAAATTGGCAACACTGAAGCTTTCTTT. This translates into CASRLEIGNTEAFF.

The chain is built from TRBV4-1 and TRBJ2-1; D not resolved. The germline V gene encodes CDR1 MGHRA and CDR2 YSYEKL. This CDR3 region has 14 residues. The V end was cut by 0 bases, the J end by 1 base, with 4 bases between. CDR3 protein: CASSQDPSYNEQFF. CDR3 sequence (DNA): TGCGCCAGCAGCCAAGACCCTTCCTACAATGAGCAGTTCTTC.